These 18 T cell receptor beta chains originate from one sample sequenced in a study of T cell repertoires in cytomegalovirus infection. TCRdb re-called the reads through MiXCR, storing one row per CDR3 protein. The data show fewer than 550,000 distinct CDR3 sequences, approximately 15% seen once. The sample consisted of CD8+ T cells from PBMCs. The receptors were gathered from a human donor in good health (CMV status not recorded). Some clones in this sample may be carry-over from other donors' samples.

There are many counts of this clonotype. The rearrangement joins TRBV4-1 to TRBJ1-1, with 7 bases aligning to TRBD1. Looked up from germline, CDR1 is MGHRA and CDR2 is YSYEKL. This CDR3 contains 15 residues. J gave up 3 bases and V 4 bases, and 8 bases lay outside the gene matches. CDR3 DNA sequence: TGCGCCAGCAGCCTCCGACAGGGTGAGGACACTGAAGCTTTCTTT. This translates into CASSLRQGEDTEAFF.

This clonotype was detected many times. The chain employs TRBV27 and TRBJ2-2; TRBD1 agrees at 11 bases. Trimming at V came to 1 base and at J to 4 bases, leaving 5 bases not matched to a gene. The V gene's germline CDR1 is MNHEY and CDR2 SMNVEV (reference sequence). The CDR3 covers 17 residues. CDR3 DNA sequence: TGTGCCAGCAGTTTATACCCGGGACAGGGGGGCACCGGGGAGCTGTTTTTT. Translated: CASSLYPGQGGTGELFF.

This clonotype showed up just a few times. The chain is built from TRBV12-3 or TRBV12-4 and TRBJ2-7; the D gene is possibly TRBD2 (7 bases). CDR3 length equals 14 residues. Between the trimmed V and J ends, which lost 3 bases and 7 bases, there was a span of 16 bases. CDR3 in amino acids: CASSFSGGQGEQYF. The CDR3 DNA sequence: TGTGCCAGCAGTTTCTCGGGGGGCCAGGGGGAGCAGTACTTC.

The chain has TRBV9 and TRBJ1-5; tentatively, D is TRBD1 (6 bases). Between the trimmed V and J ends, which lost 0 bases and 1 base, there was a span of 8 bases. The CDR3 sequence is 15 residues long. CDR1 and CDR2 from the germline V gene are SGDLS and YYNGEE. In nucleotides, the CDR3 is TGTGCCAGCAGCGTAGAGGGGGAGAGCAATCAGCCCCAGCATTTT. This gives the protein CASSVEGESNQPQHF.

This clonotype was observed a few times. The rearrangement links TRBV4-1 to TRBJ2-3, with TRBD1 as a possible D gene (5 bases). The germline V gene has CDR1 MGHRA and CDR2 YSYEKL. Trimming shortened V by 1 base and J by 3 bases, and 14 bases separated the two germline ends. The CDR3 contains 16 residues. DNA for the CDR3: TGCGCCAGCAGCCAAGGCTGGGGCAGGGAAACAGATACGCAGTATTTT. Amino acid sequence: CASSQGWGRETDTQYF.

The J gene is TRBJ1-4, the V gene TRBV6-6; 7 bases fit TRBD1. CDR1 and CDR2 (germline): MNHNY, SVGAGI (reference sequence). The CDR3 runs 16 residues. V shed 5 bases and J 5 bases; nucleotides not matched to a gene: 11. In nucleotides, the CDR3 is TGTGCCAGCAGTGGCCGGGACAGACATCCGAATGAAAAACTGTTTTTT. Protein: CASSGRDRHPNEKLFF.

The chain is built from TRBV6-5 and TRBJ2-7; TRBD1 matches at 8 bases. The CDR3 runs to 14 residues. V trimming: 4 bases; J trimming: 3 bases; junction bases outside the gene matches: 5. Looked up from germline, CDR1 is MNHEY and CDR2 is SVGAGI. CDR3 sequence reads: CASSWTGRNYEQYF. DNA of the CDR3: TGTGCCAGCAGTTGGACAGGGAGAAACTACGAGCAGTACTTC.

The chain has TRBV5-1 and TRBJ1-2, with unresolved D. Germline values: CDR1 SGHRS, CDR2 YFSETQ. CDR3 length: 11 residues. V was trimmed by 0 bases and J by 13 bases, leaving 10 bases between them. DNA for the CDR3: TGCGCCAGCAGCTTGGGAGGACGTTCCACCTTC. It translates to CASSLGGRSTF.

In its sample, this clonotype was seen many times. The CDR3 nucleotides read TGTGCCAGCAGCTTAGGCTTCAAAGGCCATATGAACACTGAAGCTTTCTTT. It codes for CASSLGFKGHMNTEAFF. The V gene is TRBV7-6, the J gene TRBJ1-1, with D uncertain. V lost 1 base to trimming and J lost 0 bases, with 15 bases between them. CDR3 length equals 17 residues. The germline gives CDR1 SGHVS, CDR2 FNYEAQ.

This clonotype was seen at least ten times. J is TRBJ2-2 and V is TRBV12-3 or TRBV12-4, with D possibly matching TRBD2 (6 bases). V was cut by 8 bases and J by 3 bases, with 10 bases left in between. CDR3 length: 13 amino acids. The CDR3 DNA follows: TGTGCCAGCCGGAGGGCGGACACCGGGGAGCTGTTTTTT. This gives the protein CASRRADTGELFF.

The rearrangement uses TRBV6-5 and TRBJ2-3; 12 positions match TRBD2. The CDR3 totals 16 residues. V lost 2 bases and J lost 2; bases outside the gene matches: 2. CDR1 and CDR2 (germline): MNHEY, SVGAGI. CDR3 sequence (DNA): TGTGCCAGCAGTTACGCTAGCGGGGGGGACACAGATACGCAGTATTTT. This codes for CASSYASGGDTDTQYF.

The sample holds many counts of this clonotype. The chain couples TRBV4-1 to TRBJ2-7; tentatively, D is TRBD1 (7 bases). V shed 2 bases and J shed 3 bases, with 14 bases lying between them. Germline-derived CDR1 and CDR2 are MGHRA and YSYEKL. The CDR3 is 15 residues long. CDR3 protein: CASSQKEGALYEQYF. DNA of the CDR3: TGCGCCAGCAGCCAAAAGGAGGGGGCACTCTACGAGCAGTACTTC.

In its sample, this clonotype was seen a few times. J is TRBJ1-5 and V is TRBV7-9; D might be TRBD1 (5 bases). The CDR3 covers 14 residues. Between the trimmed V and J ends, which lost 4 bases and 7 bases, there was a span of 14 bases. Germline V gene sequence: CDR1 SEHNR, CDR2 FQNEAQ (reference sequence). CDR3 loop: CASSSGGAGQPQHF. The CDR3 nucleotides read TGTGCCAGCAGCTCCGGAGGGGCCGGGCAGCCCCAGCATTTT.

This clonotype was detected ten times or more. The V and J genes are TRBV12-3 or TRBV12-4 and TRBJ1-1; possibly TRBD1 for D (6 bases). The CDR3 sequence is 16 residues long. The V end lost 5 bases, the J end lost 0 bases, and 16 bases lay between the germline ends. CDR3 loop: CASSRRGRGMNTEAFF. The CDR3 coding sequence is TGTGCCAGCAGTCGCAGGGGAAGGGGAATGAACACTGAAGCTTTCTTT.

The chain is built from TRBV12-3 or TRBV12-4 and TRBJ2-1; tentatively, D is TRBD2 (5 bases). The CDR3 is made up of 13 amino acids. V gave up 3 bases and J gave up 8 bases, with 11 bases separating them. CDR3 bases: TGTGCCAGCAGTTTTATAGCGCTGGATGAGCAGTTCTTC. This encodes CASSFIALDEQFF.

The chain recombines TRBV28 with TRBJ2-7; perhaps D is TRBD1 or TRBD2 (5 bases each). Germline V gene lookup returns CDR1 MDHEN and CDR2 SYDVKM. The CDR3 consists of 15 residues. Trimming took off 3 bases at V and 1 base at J, with 13 bases between the two ends. In DNA form, the CDR3 reads TGTGCCAGCAGTTTTATAGCGACAGCTTCCTACGAGCAGTACTTC. Its translation: CASSFIATASYEQYF.

This clonotype was observed a few times. The chain recombines TRBV12-3 or TRBV12-4 with TRBJ1-1; tentatively, D is TRBD1 (5 bases). Trimming left V 2 bases short and J 2 bases short, with 12 bases between. The CDR3 totals 15 residues. CDR3 DNA: TGTGCCAGCAGTTTAATCGGGGGTGTAAACACTGAAGCTTTCTTT. This sequence encodes CASSLIGGVNTEAFF.

This clonotype has only a few counts. The chain links TRBV5-1 to TRBJ2-7; no reliable D call. V was trimmed by 2 bases and J by 6 bases, leaving 9 bases between them. The CDR3 extends over 12 amino acids. CDR1 and CDR2 from the germline V gene are SGHRS and YFSETQ. CDR3 amino acids: CASSLSPPEQYF. The DNA of the CDR3 is TGCGCCAGCAGCTTATCCCCTCCCGAGCAGTACTTC.